The 8 T cell receptor beta chains in this list originate from one sample, sequenced in a study of T cells in Graves' hyperthyroidism and ophthalmopathy (dated by TCRdb to between 2018 and 2021). The protocol used for the library was multiplex PCR. The listed sequencing device is Illumina HiSeq 2000. TCR beta CDR3 regions were amplified from RNA transcripts. For the first round of RT-PCR on the TCR CDR3, the HTBI primer set was used together with the Qiagen OneStep RT-PCR kit. The raw public reads went through TCRdb reprocessing: fastp at Q25, MiXCR clone calling, in-frame beta chains kept. Under each unique CDR3 protein, matching rows form one entry showing the most common genes and DNA. The table for this sample lists about 480,000 distinct CDR3 sequences; roughly an eighth of them were counted only once. Of the sample, about a sixth is held by the ten largest clones. Sequencing was done on a sample of blood. The receptors here all came from a woman younger than 35 with Graves' hyperthyroidism.

This clonotype has ten or more counts. The rearrangement links TRBV9 to TRBJ1-1; D perhaps matches TRBD1 (5 bases). The CDR3 is 14 amino acids. Trimming took off 2 bases at V and 0 bases at J, with 8 bases between the two ends. Germline-derived CDR1 and CDR2 are SGDLS and YYNGEE. CDR3 DNA sequence: TGTGCCAGCAGCGTCGGGGCCATGAACACTGAAGCTTTCTTT. This encodes CASSVGAMNTEAFF.

This clonotype was detected only a few times. The rearrangement joins TRBV11-2 to TRBJ2-4; D is unclear. The length of the CDR3 is 13 residues. The V gene's germline CDR1 is SGHAT and CDR2 FQNNGV. Trimming took 6 bases from V and 5 from J, leaving 11 bases between them. This CDR3 reads CASSPDSQNIQYF. CDR3 DNA sequence: TGTGCCAGCAGTCCTGACTCCCAAAACATTCAGTACTTC.

The V and J genes are TRBV6-1 and TRBJ2-3; no clear D. Per the germline V gene, CDR1 is MNHNS and CDR2 is SASEGT. The CDR3 contains 11 residues. V gave up 7 bases and J gave up 8 bases, with 10 bases separating them. The CDR3 DNA reads as TGTGCCAGCATGGTGACGGCTACGCAGTATTTT. Translated: CASMVTATQYF.

There are many counts of this clonotype. The rearrangement joins TRBV6-1 to TRBJ2-7, with D uncertain. The CDR3 totals 13 residues. The V end was cut by 5 bases, the J end by 3 bases, with 11 bases between. Germline V gene sequence: CDR1 MNHNS, CDR2 SASEGT. CDR3 residues: CASSSIKGYEQYV. The DNA for the CDR3 is TGTGCCAGCAGTTCCATTAAAGGCTACGAGCAGTACGTC.

Notes on this clonotype: Germline is not matched at one junction end, which may reflect a read error. The CDR3 coding sequence is TGCAGTGCTAGAGATGTGGAGTTAGCGGGATGGCCGGTAGAGACACAGTACTTC. Protein sequence: CSARDVELAGWPVETQYF. The chain employs TRBV20-1 and TRBJ2-5, with TRBD2 identical over 8 bases. Germline lookup yields CDR1 DFQATT and CDR2 SNEGSKA (reference sequence). The CDR3 runs to 18 residues.

There are many counts of this clonotype. The J gene is TRBJ2-1, the V gene TRBV7-9; 16 bases line up with TRBD2. The CDR3 runs to 16 residues. Per germline, CDR1 SEHNR and CDR2 FQNEAQ (reference sequence). V shed 7 bases and J 7 bases; nucleotides not matched to a gene: 7. The CDR3 is CASKPGLAGGRNEQFF. The CDR3 DNA follows: TGTGCCAGCAAGCCGGGACTAGCGGGAGGGAGGAATGAGCAGTTCTTC.

This clonotype was counted at least ten times. The chain links TRBV10-3 to TRBJ1-5, with no clear D. CDR1 is ENHRY, CDR2 SYGVKD, per germline. V lost 2 bases to trimming and J lost 0 bases, with 2 bases between them. The CDR3 contains 13 residues. DNA of the CDR3: TGTGCCATCAGTGAGGGTAGCAATCAGCCCCAGCATTTT. Its translation: CAISEGSNQPQHF.

The chain joins TRBV12-5 to TRBJ1-4; no clear D. Germline values: CDR1 LGHNT, CDR2 FRNRAP. With 1 base removed from V and 0 bases from J, the gap between germline ends came to 3 bases. This CDR3 spans 14 amino acids. Here the CDR3 reads CASGLGPTNEKLFF. CDR3 DNA: TGTGCTAGTGGTTTGGGACCAACTAATGAAAAACTGTTTTTT.